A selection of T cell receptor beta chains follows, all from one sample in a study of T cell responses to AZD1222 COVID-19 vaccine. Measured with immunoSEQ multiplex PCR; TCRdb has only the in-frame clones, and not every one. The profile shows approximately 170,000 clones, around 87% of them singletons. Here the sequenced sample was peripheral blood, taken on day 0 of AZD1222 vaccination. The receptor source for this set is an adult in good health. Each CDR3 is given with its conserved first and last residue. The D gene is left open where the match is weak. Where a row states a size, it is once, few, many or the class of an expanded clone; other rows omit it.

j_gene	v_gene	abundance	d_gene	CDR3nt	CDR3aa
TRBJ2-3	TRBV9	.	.	TGTGCCAGCAGCCTGCCGGGCTACGTACGATCAGATACGCAGTATTTT	CASSLPGYVRSDTQYF
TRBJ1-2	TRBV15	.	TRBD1	TGTGCCACCAGCAGGGTCCCTGGACAGGGAAACTATGGCTACACCTTC	CATSRVPGQGNYGYTF
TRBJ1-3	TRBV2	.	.	TGTGCCAGCAGTGAAATTGGACAAAGGGGATTGAGCTCTGGAAACACCATATATTTT	CASSEIGQRGLSSGNTIYF
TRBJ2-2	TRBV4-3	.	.	TGCGCCAGCAGCCAAGACTGGACAGACTTATCGAACACCGGGGAGCTGTTTTTT	CASSQDWTDLSNTGELFF
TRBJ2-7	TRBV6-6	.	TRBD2	TGTGCCAGCAGTTACGATCCTAGCGGGATCCACGAGCAGTACTTC	CASSYDPSGIHEQYF
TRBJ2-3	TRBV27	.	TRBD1	TGTGCCAGCAGTCCGGGACAGTGGGGCTACACAGATACGCAGTATTTT	CASSPGQWGYTDTQYF
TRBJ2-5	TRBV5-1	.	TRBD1	TGCGCCAGCAGCTTTCAGGGGGCAGGAGAGACCCAGTACTTC	CASSFQGAGETQYF
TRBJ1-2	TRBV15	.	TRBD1	TGTGCCACCAGTCCGGGACAGGGAACCTATGGCTACACCTTC	CATSPGQGTYGYTF
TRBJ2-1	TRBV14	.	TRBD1	TGTGCCAGCAGCTCTAACAGGGGTGGTGAGCAGTTCTTC	CASSSNRGGEQFF
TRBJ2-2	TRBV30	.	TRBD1	TGTGCCTGGAGTTTTCCTTTCCTCGGACAGGAGGAAGGTCCCGGGGAGCTGTTTTTT	CAWSFPFLGQEEGPGELFF
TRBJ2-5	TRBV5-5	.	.	TGTGCCAGCAGCCATTCTTTAGAGACCCAGTACTTC	CASSHSLETQYF
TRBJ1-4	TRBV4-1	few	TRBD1	TGCGCCAGCAGCCGGTTGACAGGGGGTGAAAAACTGTTTTTT	CASSRLTGGEKLFF
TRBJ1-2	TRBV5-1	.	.	TGCGCCAGCAGCTTGGAGTGGGGTAACTATGGCTACACCTTC	CASSLEWGNYGYTF
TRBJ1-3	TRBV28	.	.	TGTGCCAGCAGTTTTTCAGGTTCTGGAAACACCATATATTTT	CASSFSGSGNTIYF